A selection of T cell receptor beta chains follows, all from one sample in a study of regulatory T cells in long-lasting Graves disease. TCRdb itself ran the multiplex PCR reads through MiXCR, one entry per CDR3 protein. The table records 300,000 to 400,000 distinct CDR3 sequences, approximately 16% of them present only once. These sequences were also reported in another study, on T cells in Graves' hyperthyroidism and ophthalmopathy.

The specimen was peripheral blood mononuclear cells (PBMCs), collected at new diagnosis, from a patient treated with antithyroid drugs. The origin of the receptors is a man aged 40-50 years with Graves disease. CDR3s include the opening cysteine and the closing phenylalanine or tryptophan.

V gene,J gene,CDR3 protein
TRBV2,TRBJ2-5,CASSEVHGDGKTQYF
TRBV5-1,TRBJ2-2,CASSTSISLGTGELFF
TRBV6-2/TRBV6-3,TRBJ1-2,CASSYSRETYGYTF
TRBV5-1,TRBJ2-5,CASSLEWMGEGETQYF
TRBV9,TRBJ2-1,CASSVGRQGGVNEQFF
TRBV10-1,TRBJ2-7,CASGTGAGEQYF
TRBV7-9,TRBJ1-3,CASSSSTGSGNTIYF
TRBV2,TRBJ1-5,CASSRTGNNQPQHF
TRBV7-2,TRBJ1-5,CASSAGTPGQPQHF
TRBV30,TRBJ2-1,CAWTDGYNEQFF
TRBV11-2,TRBJ2-2,CASSLLGGANTGELFF
TRBV2,TRBJ2-5,CASSEMFGLAGGKETQYF
TRBV7-9,TRBJ2-3,CASSLGLAVFLTDTQYF
TRBV6-1,TRBJ1-4,CASRRIATNEKLFF
TRBV7-9,TRBJ2-7,CASSYRQGREQYF
TRBV2,TRBJ1-1,CASSYIDKGEAFF
TRBV7-9,TRBJ2-7,CASSRQGSEQYF
TRBV10-3,TRBJ1-5,CAISEWGGRNPRQPQHF
TRBV12-3/TRBV12-4,TRBJ2-3,CASSLTSGISDTQYF
TRBV30,TRBJ2-3,CAWISRTDTQYF
TRBV30,TRBJ1-1,CAWRTGGTEAFF
TRBV20-1,TRBJ2-3,CSASGGPSSADTQYF
TRBV5-1,TRBJ2-3,CASSLGGTTDTQYF
TRBV6-5,TRBJ2-7,CASSSFSSDEQYF
TRBV7-9,TRBJ1-5,CASKAGSFFNQPQHF
TRBV3-2,TRBJ1-4,CASSHGQDSATNEKLFF
TRBV18,TRBJ2-7,CASSKSSGTNSYEQYF
TRBV7-3,TRBJ2-2,CASSSGGTANTGELFF
TRBV2,TRBJ1-1,CASSEGRGSTEAFF
TRBV28,TRBJ1-1,CASGSYRGTLRNTEAFF
TRBV20-1,TRBJ2-5,CSASDRGIQETQYF
TRBV28,TRBJ2-1,CASSPPPTSSHQFF
TRBV7-3,TRBJ1-5,CASSLTCLTGEGPSNQPQHF
TRBV25-1,TRBJ2-6,CASSGTAGANVPTF
TRBV12-3/TRBV12-4,TRBJ2-3,CASSLGGGPKVADTQYF
TRBV24-1,TRBJ2-3,CATSDTPRQGDPDTQYF
TRBV19,TRBJ2-1,CASSFHRGPYNEQFF
TRBV5-1,TRBJ2-1,CASSLGLAGARLNEQFF
TRBV5-1,TRBJ2-1,CASTISGAYNEQFF
TRBV7-2,TRBJ1-6,CASSSRHSSPLHF
TRBV11-2,TRBJ2-7,CASSDHRGWWSYEQYF
TRBV7-2,.,CASSSNGAFF
TRBV7-2,TRBJ1-5,CASSPGASTNQPQHF
TRBV5-1,TRBJ2-3,CASSRGQVTDTQYF
TRBV30,TRBJ2-3,CAWTASLGFSTDTQYF
TRBV7-2,TRBJ2-7,CASSYPSGAGSYEQYF